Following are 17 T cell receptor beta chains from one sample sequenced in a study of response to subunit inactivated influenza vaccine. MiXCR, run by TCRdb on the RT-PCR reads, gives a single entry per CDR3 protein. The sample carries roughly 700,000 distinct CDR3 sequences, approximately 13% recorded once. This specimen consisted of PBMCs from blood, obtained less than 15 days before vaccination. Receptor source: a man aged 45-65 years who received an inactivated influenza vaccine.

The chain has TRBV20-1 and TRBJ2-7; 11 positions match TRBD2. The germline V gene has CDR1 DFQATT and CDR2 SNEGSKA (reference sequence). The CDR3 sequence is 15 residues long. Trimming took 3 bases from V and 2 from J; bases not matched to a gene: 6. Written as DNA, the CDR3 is TGCAGTGCTAGCCCGATACTAGCGGGGGCCTACGAGCAGTACTTC. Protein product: CSASPILAGAYEQYF.

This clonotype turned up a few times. The CDR3 reads CASRWTGASSPLHF. The DNA for the CDR3 is TGTGCCAGCAGATGGACAGGCGCAAGTTCACCCCTCCACTTT. This sequence joins TRBV12-3 or TRBV12-4 and TRBJ1-6, with 7 bases fitting TRBD1. The V segment lost 6 bases and the J segment 9 bases; nucleotides outside the gene matches: 8. The CDR3 is 14 amino acids.

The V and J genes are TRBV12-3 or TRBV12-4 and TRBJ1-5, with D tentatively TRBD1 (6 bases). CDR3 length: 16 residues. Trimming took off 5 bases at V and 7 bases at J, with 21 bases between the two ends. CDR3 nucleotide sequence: TGTGCCAGCAGTACTCTCGGGTGGGGGGCGGACCAGCCCCAGCATTTT. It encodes CASSTLGWGADQPQHF.

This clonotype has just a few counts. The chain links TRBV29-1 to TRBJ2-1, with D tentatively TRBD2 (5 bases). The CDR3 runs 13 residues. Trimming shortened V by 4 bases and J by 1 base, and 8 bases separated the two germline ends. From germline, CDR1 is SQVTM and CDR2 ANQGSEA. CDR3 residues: CSVVALSYNEQFF. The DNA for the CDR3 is TGCAGCGTTGTAGCGCTTTCCTACAATGAGCAGTTCTTC.

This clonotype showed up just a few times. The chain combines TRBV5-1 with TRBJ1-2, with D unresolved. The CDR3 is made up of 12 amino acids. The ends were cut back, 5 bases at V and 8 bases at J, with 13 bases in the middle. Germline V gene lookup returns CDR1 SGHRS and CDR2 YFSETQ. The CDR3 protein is CASSLLREGYTF. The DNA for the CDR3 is TGCGCCAGCAGTCTGCTGAGGGAAGGCTACACCTTC.

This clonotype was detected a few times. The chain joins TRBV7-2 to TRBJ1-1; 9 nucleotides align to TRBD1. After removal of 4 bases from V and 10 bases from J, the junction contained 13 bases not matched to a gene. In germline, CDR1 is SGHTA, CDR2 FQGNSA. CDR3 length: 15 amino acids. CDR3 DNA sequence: TGTGCCAGCAGCTCACAGACAGGGGGGGTCGTAGTAGCTTTCTTT. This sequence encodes CASSSQTGGVVVAFF.

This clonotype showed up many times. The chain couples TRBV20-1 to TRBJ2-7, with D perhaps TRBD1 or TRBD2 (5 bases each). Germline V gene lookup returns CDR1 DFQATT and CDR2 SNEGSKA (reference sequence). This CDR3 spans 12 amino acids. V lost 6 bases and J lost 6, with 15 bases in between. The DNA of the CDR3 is TGCAGTGCCAGACCCGGGGCCGGCGAGCAGTACTTC. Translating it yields CSARPGAGEQYF.

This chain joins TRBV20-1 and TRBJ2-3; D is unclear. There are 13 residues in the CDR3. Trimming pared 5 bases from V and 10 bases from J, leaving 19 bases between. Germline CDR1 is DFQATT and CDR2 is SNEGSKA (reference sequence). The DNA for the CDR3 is TGCAGTGCTTCGGACCGACCAGGAGACCCGCAGTATTTT. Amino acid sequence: CSASDRPGDPQYF.

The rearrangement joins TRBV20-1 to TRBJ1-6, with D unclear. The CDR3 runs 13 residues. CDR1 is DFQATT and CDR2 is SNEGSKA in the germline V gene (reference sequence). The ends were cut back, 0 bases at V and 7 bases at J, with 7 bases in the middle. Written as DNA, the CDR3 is TGCAGTGCTAGAGATCGGCGGAATTCACCCCTCCACTTT. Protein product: CSARDRRNSPLHF.

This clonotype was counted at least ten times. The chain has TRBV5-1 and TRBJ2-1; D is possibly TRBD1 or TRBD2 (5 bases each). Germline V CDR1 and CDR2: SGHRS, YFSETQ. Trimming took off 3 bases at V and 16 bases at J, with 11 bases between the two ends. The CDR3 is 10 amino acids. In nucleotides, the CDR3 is TGCGCCAGCAGCTATGAGGGGATCTTCTTC. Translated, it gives CASSYEGIFF.

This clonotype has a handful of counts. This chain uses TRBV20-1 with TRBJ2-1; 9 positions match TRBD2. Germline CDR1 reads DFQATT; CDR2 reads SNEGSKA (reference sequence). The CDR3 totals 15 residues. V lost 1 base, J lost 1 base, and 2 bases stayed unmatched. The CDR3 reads CSARGSGGSYNEQFF. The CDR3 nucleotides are TGCAGTGCTAGAGGTAGCGGGGGTTCCTACAATGAGCAGTTCTTC.

The CDR3 loop reads CSVVLGREETQYF. The CDR3 region has the DNA TGCAGCGTTGTTCTAGGCAGGGAAGAGACCCAGTACTTC. This chain connects TRBV29-1 to TRBJ2-5; maybe TRBD1 (5 bases). The CDR3 totals 13 residues. Trimming took 4 bases from V and 3 from J, leaving 12 bases between them. Germline CDR1 SQVTM, CDR2 ANQGSEA.

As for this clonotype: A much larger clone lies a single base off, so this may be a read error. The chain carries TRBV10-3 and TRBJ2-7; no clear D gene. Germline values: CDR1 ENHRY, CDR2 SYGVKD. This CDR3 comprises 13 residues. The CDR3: CAISATLTNELYF. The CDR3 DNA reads TGTGCCATCAGTGCCACCCTAACAAACGAGCTGTACTTC.

The CDR3 protein is CASSQLRNTEAFF. The CDR3 DNA reads TGCGCCAGCAGCCAACTTAGAAACACTGAAGCTTTCTTT. The chain has TRBV4-1 and TRBJ1-1; D gene ambiguous. The CDR3 has 13 residues. V lost 2 bases to trimming and J lost 2 bases, with 6 bases between them. Germline CDR1 reads MGHRA; CDR2 reads YSYEKL.

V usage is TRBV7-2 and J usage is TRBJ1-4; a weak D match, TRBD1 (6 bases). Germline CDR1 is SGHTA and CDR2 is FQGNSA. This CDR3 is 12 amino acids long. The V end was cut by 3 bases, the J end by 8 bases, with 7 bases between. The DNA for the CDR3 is TGTGCCAGCAGCTTGCAGGGGGAAAAACTGTTTTTT. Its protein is CASSLQGEKLFF.

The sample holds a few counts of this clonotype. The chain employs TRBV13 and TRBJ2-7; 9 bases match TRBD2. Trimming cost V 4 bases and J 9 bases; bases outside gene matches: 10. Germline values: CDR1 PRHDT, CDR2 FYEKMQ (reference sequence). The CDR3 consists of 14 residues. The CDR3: CASSSTISGSGQYF. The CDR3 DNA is TGTGCCAGCAGCTCAACCATTAGCGGGAGTGGGCAGTACTTC. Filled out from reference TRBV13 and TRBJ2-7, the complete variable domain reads AAGVIQSPRHLIKEKRETATLKCYPIPRHDTVYWYQQGPGQDPQFLISFYEKMQSDKGSIPDRFSAQQFSDYHSELNMSSLELGDSALYFCASSSTISGSGQYFGPGTRLTVT.

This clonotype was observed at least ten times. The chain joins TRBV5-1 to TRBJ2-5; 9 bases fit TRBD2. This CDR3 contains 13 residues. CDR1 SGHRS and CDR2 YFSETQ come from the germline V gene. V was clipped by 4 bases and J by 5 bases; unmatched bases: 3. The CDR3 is CASSGTSGETQYF. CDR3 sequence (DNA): TGCGCCAGCAGCGGAACTAGCGGGGAGACCCAGTACTTC. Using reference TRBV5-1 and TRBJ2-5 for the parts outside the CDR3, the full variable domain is KAGVTQTPRYLIKTRGQQVTLSCSPISGHRSVSWYQQTPGQGLQFLFEYFSETQRNKGNFPGRFSGRQFSNSRSEMNVSTLELGDSALYLCASSGTSGETQYFGPGTRLLVL.